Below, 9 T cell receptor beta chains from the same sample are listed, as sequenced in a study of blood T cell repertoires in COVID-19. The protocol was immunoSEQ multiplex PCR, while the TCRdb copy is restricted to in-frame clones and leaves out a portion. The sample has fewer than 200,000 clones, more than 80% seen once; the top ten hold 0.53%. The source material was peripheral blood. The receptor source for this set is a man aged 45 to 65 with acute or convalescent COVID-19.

The CDR3 spells CASSLQGINQPQHF. For the CDR3, the DNA is TGTGCCAGCAGTCTTCAGGGAATCAATCAGCCCCAGCATTTT. The V call is TRBV6-5, the J call TRBJ1-5, with D possibly matching TRBD1 (5 bases). The CDR3 extends over 14 amino acids. Germline V gene sequence: CDR1 MNHEY, CDR2 SVGAGI. V lost 5 bases and J lost 3, with 11 bases in between.

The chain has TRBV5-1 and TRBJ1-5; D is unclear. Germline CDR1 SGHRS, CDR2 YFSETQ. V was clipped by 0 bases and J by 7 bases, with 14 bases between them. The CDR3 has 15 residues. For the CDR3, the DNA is TGCGCCAGCAGCTTGGCCGGAGGAGCGAGACAGCCCCAGCATTTT. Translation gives CASSLAGGARQPQHF.

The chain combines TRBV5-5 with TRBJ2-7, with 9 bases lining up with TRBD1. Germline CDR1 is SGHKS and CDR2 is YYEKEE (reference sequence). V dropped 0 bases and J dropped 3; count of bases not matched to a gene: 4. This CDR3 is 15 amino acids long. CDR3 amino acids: CASSLGQGEYYEQYF. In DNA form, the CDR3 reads TGTGCCAGCAGCTTGGGACAGGGGGAATACTACGAGCAGTACTTC.

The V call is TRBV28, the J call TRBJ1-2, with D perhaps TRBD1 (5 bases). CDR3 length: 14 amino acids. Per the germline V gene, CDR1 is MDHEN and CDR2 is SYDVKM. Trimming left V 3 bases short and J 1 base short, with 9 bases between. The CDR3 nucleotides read TGTGCCAGCAGTTTGACAGTCCTTAACTATGGCTACACCTTC. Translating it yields CASSLTVLNYGYTF.

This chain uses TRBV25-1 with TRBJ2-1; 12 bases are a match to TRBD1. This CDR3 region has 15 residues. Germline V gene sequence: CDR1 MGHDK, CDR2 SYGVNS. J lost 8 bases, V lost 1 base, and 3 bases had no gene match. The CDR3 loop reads CASSELGTGGHEQFF. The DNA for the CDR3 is TGTGCCAGCAGTGAATTGGGGACAGGGGGCCATGAGCAGTTCTTC.

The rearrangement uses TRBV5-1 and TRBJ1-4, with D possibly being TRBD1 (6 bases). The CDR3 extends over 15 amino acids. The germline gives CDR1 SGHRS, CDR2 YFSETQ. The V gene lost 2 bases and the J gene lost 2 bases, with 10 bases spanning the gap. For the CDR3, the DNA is TGCGCCAGCAGCTTTACAGGGCACACTAATGAAAAACTGTTTTTT. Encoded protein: CASSFTGHTNEKLFF.

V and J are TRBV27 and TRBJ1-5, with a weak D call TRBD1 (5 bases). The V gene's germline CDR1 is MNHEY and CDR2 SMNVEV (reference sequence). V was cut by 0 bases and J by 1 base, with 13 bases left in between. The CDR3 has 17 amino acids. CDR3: CASSLSSGRGSNQPQHF. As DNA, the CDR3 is TGTGCCAGCAGTTTATCGTCAGGGAGGGGAAGCAATCAGCCCCAGCATTTT.

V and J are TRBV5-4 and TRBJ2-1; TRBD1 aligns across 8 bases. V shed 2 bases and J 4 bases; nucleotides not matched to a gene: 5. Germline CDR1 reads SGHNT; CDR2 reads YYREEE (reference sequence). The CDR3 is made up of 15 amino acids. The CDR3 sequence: CASSFVGQDYNEQFF. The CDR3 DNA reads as TGTGCCAGCAGCTTCGTGGGACAGGATTACAATGAGCAGTTCTTC.

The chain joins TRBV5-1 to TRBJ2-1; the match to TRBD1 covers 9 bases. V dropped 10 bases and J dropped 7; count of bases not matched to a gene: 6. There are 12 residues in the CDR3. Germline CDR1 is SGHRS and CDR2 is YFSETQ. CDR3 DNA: TGCGCCTCAGGGACAGGGAGGAATGAGCAGTTCTTC. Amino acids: CASGTGRNEQFF.